This is a list of T cell receptor beta chains from one sample in a study of blood T cell repertoires in COVID-19. Repertoires were generated with immunoSEQ multiplex PCR, while TCRdb's copy carries only in-frame clones and drops some. Among hundreds of thousands of clones, roughly 87% were seen once, and the ten largest hold approximately 3.1%. The specimen was PBMCs or T cells enriched from blood (not recorded which). The receptor set was obtained from a woman in her twenties or thirties who had recovered from COVID-19. The CDR3 runs from the conserved cysteine through the conserved F or W. The D gene is left open where the match is weak. Expanded clones are given a class, and other clones once, few, many or no size at all.

CASSLAIVSETQYF | TGTGCCAGCAGCTTAGCTATAGTTTCAGAGACCCAGTACTTC | TRBV7-2 | - | TRBJ2-5 | -
CASSSGTRSDTQYF | TGTGCCAGCAGCTCCGGGACTAGGAGCGATACGCAGTATTTT | TRBV11-2 | TRBD2 | TRBJ2-3 | -
CASSQNPGDRGDEQYF | TGCGCCAGCAGCCAAAACCCTGGAGACAGGGGCGACGAGCAGTACTTC | TRBV4-1 | TRBD1 | TRBJ2-7 | -
CASRGPDRVRDGYTF | TGTGCCAGCAGGGGGCCGGACAGGGTAAGGGATGGCTACACCTTC | TRBV2 | TRBD1 | TRBJ1-2 | -
CASSITRVNYGYTF | TGTGCCAGTAGTATTACCCGGGTTAACTATGGCTACACCTTC | TRBV19 | - | TRBJ1-2 | -
CASSWAPGQGVEKLFF | TGCGCCAGCAGCTGGGCACCGGGACAGGGGGTAGAAAAACTGTTTTTT | TRBV5-1 | TRBD1 | TRBJ1-4 | -
CATSRTSGGWNEKLFF | TGTGCCACCAGCAGGACAAGCGGGGGATGGAATGAAAAACTGTTTTTT | TRBV15 | - | TRBJ1-4 | once
CASSSGTSAYEQYF | TGTGCCAGCAGCTCGGGGACTAGCGCCTACGAGCAGTACTTC | TRBV5-6 | TRBD2 | TRBJ2-7 | -
CASSFIRRGARSSGNEVRETQYF | TGTGCCAGCAGTTTCATCAGGAGGGGTGCTAGGTCTAGCGGGAACGAGGTGAGGGAGACCCAGTACTTC | TRBV28 | TRBD2 | TRBJ2-5 | -
CASSAGHTYEQYF | TGTGCCAGTAGTGCTGGACATACCTACGAGCAGTACTTC | TRBV19 | - | TRBJ2-7 | -
CASSPIFAQGAEETQYF | TGTGCCAGCTCACCAATATTCGCACAGGGGGCTGAGGAGACCCAGTACTTC | TRBV18 | TRBD1 | TRBJ2-5 | -
CASSSLASDTLWTQYF | TGTGCCAGCAGTTCCCTAGCCTCAGACACCTTGTGGACCCAGTACTTC | TRBV6-5 | - | TRBJ2-5 | -
CSVVGTAISTEAFF | TGCAGCGTTGTGGGGACAGCAATTTCCACTGAAGCTTTCTTT | TRBV29-1 | TRBD1 | TRBJ1-1 | -
CASSLQGSNQPQHF | TGTGCCAGCAGCTTACAGGGAAGCAATCAGCCCCAGCATTTT | TRBV7-6 | - | TRBJ1-5 | once
CATSRRQGQETQYF | TGTGCCACCAGCAGAAGACAGGGGCAAGAGACCCAGTACTTC | TRBV15 | TRBD1 | TRBJ2-5 | -
CASSFGTSGSRETQYF | TGTGCCAGCAGTTTTGGTACTAGCGGGAGTAGGGAGACCCAGTACTTC | TRBV28 | TRBD2 | TRBJ2-5 | -
CASSIGGNTYNEQFF | TGTGCCAGTAGTATAGGCGGGAATACCTACAATGAGCAGTTCTTC | TRBV19 | - | TRBJ2-1 | -
CASNGGNYGYTF | TGTGCCAGCAATGGGGGGAACTATGGCTACACCTTC | TRBV6-5 | - | TRBJ1-2 | -
CASRPGPQADTQYF | TGCGCCAGCAGACCCGGGCCACAGGCAGATACGCAGTATTTT | TRBV5-1 | - | TRBJ2-3 | -
CASSLGQGWTEAFF | TGCGCCAGCAGCTTGGGGCAGGGCTGGACTGAAGCTTTCTTT | TRBV5-1 | - | TRBJ1-1 | -
CASSKSNRDRVCEQYF | TGTGCCAGCAGCAAATCTAACCGGGACAGGGTATGCGAGCAGTACTTC | TRBV21-1 | - | TRBJ2-7 | -
CASSQDHGIITDTQYF | TGCGCCAGCAGCCAAGATCACGGGATAATCACAGATACGCAGTATTTT | TRBV4-1 | - | TRBJ2-3 | -
CASSIGTGTEQYF | TGCGCCAGCAGCATCGGAACAGGGACCGAGCAGTACTTC | TRBV5-1 | - | TRBJ2-7 | few
CASSEVFGGEFF | TGTGCCAGCAGTGAAGTATTTGGGGGGGAGTTCTTC | TRBV25-1 | TRBD2 | TRBJ2-1 | -
CASSARQGTHEQYF | TGTGCCAGCAGCGCTCGACAGGGTACCCACGAGCAGTACTTC | TRBV5-6 | TRBD1 | TRBJ2-7 | -
CASSLLAGESSYNEQFF | TGTGCCAGCAGCTTACTAGCGGGAGAGAGCTCCTACAATGAGCAGTTCTTC | TRBV7-8 | TRBD2 | TRBJ2-1 | -
CASSLLGRGLAFF | TGTGCCAGCAGCTTACTCGGCAGGGGTCTGGCTTTCTTT | TRBV11-2 | - | TRBJ1-1 | -
CASSQDALLTGVDSPLHF | TGCGCCAGCAGCCAAGATGCCCTCCTGACAGGGGTGGATTCACCCCTCCACTTT | TRBV4-1 | TRBD1 | TRBJ1-6 | -
CASSQNRVGYF | TGTGCCAGCAGTCAAAACAGGGTGGGATATTTT | TRBV28 | - | TRBJ1-5 | -
CASSLNLGAGHGYTF | TGTGCCAGCAGCTTAAATCTGGGGGCAGGGCATGGCTACACCTTC | TRBV7-2 | - | TRBJ1-2 | -
CASSVTGARVYNEQFF | TGTGCCAGCAGCGTGACAGGGGCCAGAGTCTACAATGAGCAGTTCTTC | TRBV9 | TRBD1 | TRBJ2-1 | -
CASSNRVLNEKLFF | TGTGCCAGTAGTAACAGAGTTTTAAATGAAAAACTGTTTTTT | TRBV19 | - | TRBJ1-4 | -
CASSSAGRGSGELFF | TGTGCCAGCAGCTCGGCGGGGCGGGGCAGCGGGGAGCTGTTTTTT | TRBV14 | - | TRBJ2-2 | -
CASSPGTGNGYTF | TGTGCCAGCAGCCCCGGGACAGGGAATGGCTACACCTTC | TRBV5-4 | TRBD1 | TRBJ1-2 | -
CASSQASLAGTYNEQFF | TGTGCCAGCAGCCAAGCTTCACTAGCGGGTACCTACAATGAGCAGTTCTTC | TRBV3-1/TRBV3-2 | TRBD2 | TRBJ2-1 | -